This T cell receptor beta chain was sequenced during a study of T cells in Graves' hyperthyroidism and ophthalmopathy. The patients, who ranged from 18 to 65 in age, presented with newly diagnosed hyperthyroidism lasting under 2 months. Exclusion of patients followed from uncontrolled infection, other autoimmune disease, pregnancy or lactation. Diagnoses were made from clinical symptoms, serum measures (thyroxine and TRAb), thyroid ultrasound and orbital computed tomography. Researchers amplified the TCR beta CDR3 regions from RNA transcripts. First-round RT-PCR with HTBI primers amplified the TCR CDR3 region. Each CDR3 protein gets one entry after TCRdb re-called the multiplex PCR reads with MiXCR. The sample has more than 600,000 distinct CDR3 sequences, about 17% seen once. CDR1 is MDHEN and CDR2 is SYDVKM in the germline V gene. The CDR3 contains 15 residues. On this clonotype itself: A much larger clone lies one base from this, so it may be a read error.

The sequence was collected from a man aged 18 to 30 with Graves' hyperthyroidism. The chain couples TRBV28 to TRBJ2-5; the match to TRBD2 covers 12 bases. The source material was blood. CDR3 DNA: TGTGCCAGCAGTCGACTAGCGGGAGCTTGGGAGACCCGGTACTTC. Translation gives CASSRLAGAWETRYF.